This TCR beta chain was observed in a study of patients and donors after allogeneic stem cell transplantation. Via MiXCR, TCRdb re-called the RT-PCR reads, giving one row per CDR3 protein. The sample shows tens of thousands of distinct CDR3 sequences, just under 5% of them seen only once. V was trimmed by 6 bases and J by 6 bases, leaving 20 bases between them. Germline CDR1 DFQATT, CDR2 SNEGSKA (reference sequence). This CDR3 has 14 residues. This TCR came from a human donor who was either an allogeneic HSCT recipient or a stem cell or donor lymphocyte infusion donor (not recorded which). It is not recorded whose cells these are; they may come from a transplant donor. Sequencing used blood, either unsorted or a sorted T cell fraction (not recorded which). The rearrangement joins TRBV20-1 to TRBJ1-1; tentative D call: TRBD1 (5 bases). This CDR3 reads CSASRGPRNAEAFF. CDR3 bases: TGCAGTGCCTCCCGGGGCCCACGAAACGCTGAAGCTTTCTTT.